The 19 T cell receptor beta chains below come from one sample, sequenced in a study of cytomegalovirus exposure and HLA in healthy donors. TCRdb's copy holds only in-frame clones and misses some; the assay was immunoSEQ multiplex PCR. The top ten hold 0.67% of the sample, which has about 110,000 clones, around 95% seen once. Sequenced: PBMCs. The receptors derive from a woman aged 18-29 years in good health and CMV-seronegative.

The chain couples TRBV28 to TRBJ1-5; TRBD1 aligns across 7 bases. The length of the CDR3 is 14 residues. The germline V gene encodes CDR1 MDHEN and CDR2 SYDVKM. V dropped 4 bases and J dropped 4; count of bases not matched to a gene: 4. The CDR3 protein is CASSWGQPNQPQHF. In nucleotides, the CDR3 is TGTGCCAGCAGTTGGGGACAGCCTAATCAGCCCCAGCATTTT.

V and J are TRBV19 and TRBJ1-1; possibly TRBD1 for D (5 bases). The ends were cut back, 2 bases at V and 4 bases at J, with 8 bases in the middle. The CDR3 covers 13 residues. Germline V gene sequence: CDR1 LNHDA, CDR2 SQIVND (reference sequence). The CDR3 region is CASSIQGSTEAFF. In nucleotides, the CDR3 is TGTGCCAGTAGTATACAGGGATCCACTGAAGCTTTCTTT.

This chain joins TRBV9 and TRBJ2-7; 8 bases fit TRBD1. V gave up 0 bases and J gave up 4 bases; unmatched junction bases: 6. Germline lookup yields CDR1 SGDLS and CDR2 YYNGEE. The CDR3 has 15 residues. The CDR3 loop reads CASSVEGTGLYEQYF. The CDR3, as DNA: TGTGCCAGCAGCGTAGAAGGGACAGGTTTATACGAGCAGTACTTC. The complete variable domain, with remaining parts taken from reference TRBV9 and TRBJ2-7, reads DSGVTQTPKHLITATGQRVTLRCSPRSGDLSVYWYQQSLDQGLQFLIQYYNGEERAKGNILERFSAQQFPDLHSELNLSSLELGDSALYFCASSVEGTGLYEQYFGPGTRLTVT.

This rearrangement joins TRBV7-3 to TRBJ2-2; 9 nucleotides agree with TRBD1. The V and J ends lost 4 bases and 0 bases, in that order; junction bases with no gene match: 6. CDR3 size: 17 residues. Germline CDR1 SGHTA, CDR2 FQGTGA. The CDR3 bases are TGTGCCAGCAGCTGGAAACAGGGGGCCCCGAACACCGGGGAGCTGTTTTTT. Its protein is CASSWKQGAPNTGELFF.

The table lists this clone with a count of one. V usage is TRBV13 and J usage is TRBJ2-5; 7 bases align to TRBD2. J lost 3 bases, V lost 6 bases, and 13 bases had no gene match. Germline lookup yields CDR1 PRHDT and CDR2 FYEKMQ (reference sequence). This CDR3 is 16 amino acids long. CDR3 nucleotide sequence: TGTGCCAGCAGGGACACCGGGACTACCGCCGAAGAGACCCAGTACTTC. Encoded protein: CASRDTGTTAEETQYF.

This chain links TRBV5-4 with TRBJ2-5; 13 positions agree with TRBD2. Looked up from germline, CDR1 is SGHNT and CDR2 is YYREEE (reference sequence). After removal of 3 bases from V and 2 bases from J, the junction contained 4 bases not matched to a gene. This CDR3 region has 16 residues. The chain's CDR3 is CASSSRLAGGQETQYF. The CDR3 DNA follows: TGTGCCAGCAGCTCAAGACTAGCGGGGGGTCAAGAGACCCAGTACTTC.

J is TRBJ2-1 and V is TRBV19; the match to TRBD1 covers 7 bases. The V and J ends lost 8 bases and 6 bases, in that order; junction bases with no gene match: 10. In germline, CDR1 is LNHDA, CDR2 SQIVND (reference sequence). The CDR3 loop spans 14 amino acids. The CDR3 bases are TGTGCCAGTTCGGGAAGGGGGCTTGGCAATGAGCAGTTCTTC. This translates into CASSGRGLGNEQFF.

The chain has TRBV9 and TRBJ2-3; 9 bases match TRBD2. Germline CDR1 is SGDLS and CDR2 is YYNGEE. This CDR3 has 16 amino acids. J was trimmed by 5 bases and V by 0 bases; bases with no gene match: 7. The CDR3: CASSVEGSGGRDTQYF. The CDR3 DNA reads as TGTGCCAGCAGCGTAGAGGGTAGCGGGGGTCGAGATACGCAGTATTTT.

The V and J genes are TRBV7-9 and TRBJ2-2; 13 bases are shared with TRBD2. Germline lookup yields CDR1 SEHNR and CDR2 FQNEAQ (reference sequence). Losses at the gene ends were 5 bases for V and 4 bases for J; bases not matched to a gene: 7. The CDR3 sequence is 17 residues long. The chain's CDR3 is CASSRIGTSGTTGELFF. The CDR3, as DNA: TGTGCCAGCAGCCGAATAGGGACTAGCGGGACCACCGGGGAGCTGTTTTTT.

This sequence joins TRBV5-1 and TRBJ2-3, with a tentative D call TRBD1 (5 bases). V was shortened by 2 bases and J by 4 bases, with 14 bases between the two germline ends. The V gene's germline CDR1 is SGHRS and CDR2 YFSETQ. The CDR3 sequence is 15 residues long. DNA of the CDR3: TGCGCCAGCAGCTTACCCCGACAGCTCCCAGATACGCAGTATTTT. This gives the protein CASSLPRQLPDTQYF.

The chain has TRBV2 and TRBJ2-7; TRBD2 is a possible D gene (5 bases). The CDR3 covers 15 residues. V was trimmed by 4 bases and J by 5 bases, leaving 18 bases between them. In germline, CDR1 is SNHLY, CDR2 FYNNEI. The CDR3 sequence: CASSGTQVGGHEQYF. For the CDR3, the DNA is TGTGCCAGCAGTGGAACCCAGGTGGGCGGGCACGAGCAGTACTTC.

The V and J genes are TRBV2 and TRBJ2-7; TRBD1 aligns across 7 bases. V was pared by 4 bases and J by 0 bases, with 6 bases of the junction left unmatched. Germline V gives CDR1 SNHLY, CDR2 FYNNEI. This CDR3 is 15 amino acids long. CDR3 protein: CASSGAGTASYEQYF. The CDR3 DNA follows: TGTGCCAGCAGTGGAGCCGGGACAGCCTCCTACGAGCAGTACTTC. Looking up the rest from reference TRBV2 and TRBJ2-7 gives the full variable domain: EPEVTQTPSHQVTQMGQEVILRCVPISNHLYFYWYRQILGQKVEFLVSFYNNEISEKSEIFDDQFSVERPDGSNFTLKIRSTKLEDSAMYFCASSGAGTASYEQYFGPGTRLTVT.

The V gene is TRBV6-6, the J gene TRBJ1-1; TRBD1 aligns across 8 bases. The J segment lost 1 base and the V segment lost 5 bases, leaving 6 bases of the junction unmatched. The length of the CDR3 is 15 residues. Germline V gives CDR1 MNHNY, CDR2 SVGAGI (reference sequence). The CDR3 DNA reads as TGTGCCAGCAGTAACACAGGACAGGGGAACACTGAAGCTTTCTTT. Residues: CASSNTGQGNTEAFF.

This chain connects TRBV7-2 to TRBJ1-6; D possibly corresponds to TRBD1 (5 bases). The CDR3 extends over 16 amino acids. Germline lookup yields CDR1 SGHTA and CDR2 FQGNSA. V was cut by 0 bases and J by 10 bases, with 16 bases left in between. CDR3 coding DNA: TGTGCCAGCAGCTTAGCGCCGGAGGGGCTGGGGTCACCCCTCCACTTT. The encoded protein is CASSLAPEGLGSPLHF.

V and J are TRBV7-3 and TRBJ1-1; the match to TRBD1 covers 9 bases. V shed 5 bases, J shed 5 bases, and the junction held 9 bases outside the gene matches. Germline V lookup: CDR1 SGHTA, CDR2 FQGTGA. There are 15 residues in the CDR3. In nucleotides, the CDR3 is TGTGCCAGCAGCCCCGGGACAGGGAAGGGAACTGAAGCTTTCTTT. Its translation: CASSPGTGKGTEAFF.

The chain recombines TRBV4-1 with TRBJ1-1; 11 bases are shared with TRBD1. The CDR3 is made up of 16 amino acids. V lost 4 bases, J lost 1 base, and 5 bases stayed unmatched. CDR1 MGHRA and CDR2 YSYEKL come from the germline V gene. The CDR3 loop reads CASSPKGQGANTEAFF. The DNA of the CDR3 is TGCGCCAGCAGCCCCAAAGGACAGGGGGCGAACACTGAAGCTTTCTTT.

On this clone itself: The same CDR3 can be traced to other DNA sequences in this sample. CDR3 amino acids: CASSSNRGSNYGYTF. CDR3 sequence (DNA): TGTGCCAGCAGCTCAAACAGGGGGTCCAACTATGGCTACACCTTC. The chain recombines TRBV7-2 with TRBJ1-2, with 8 bases identical to TRBD1. Germline-derived CDR1 and CDR2 are SGHTA and FQGNSA. This CDR3 has 15 residues. The V and J ends lost 4 bases and 2 bases, in that order; junction bases with no gene match: 6.

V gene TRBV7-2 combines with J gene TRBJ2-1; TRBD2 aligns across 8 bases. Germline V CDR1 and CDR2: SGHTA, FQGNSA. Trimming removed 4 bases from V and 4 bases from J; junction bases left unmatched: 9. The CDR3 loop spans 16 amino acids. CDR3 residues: CASSSTGTRLYNEQFF. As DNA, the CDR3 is TGTGCCAGCAGCTCGACCGGGACTAGGCTTTACAATGAGCAGTTCTTC.

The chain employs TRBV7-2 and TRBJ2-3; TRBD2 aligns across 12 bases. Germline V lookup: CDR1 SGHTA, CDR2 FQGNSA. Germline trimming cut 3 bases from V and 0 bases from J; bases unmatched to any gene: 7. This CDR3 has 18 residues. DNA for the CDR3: TGTGCCAGCAGCTTCCCAGCTAGCGGGGGGGCCAGCACAGATACGCAGTATTTT. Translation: CASSFPASGGASTDTQYF.